This is a list of T cell receptor beta chains from one sample in a study of blood T cell repertoires in COVID-19. The method was immunoSEQ multiplex PCR; TCRdb's version includes in-frame clones alone and lacks a portion of them. The sample yields fewer than 500,000 clones, 80% to 90% seen once. Source material: PBMCs or T cells enriched from blood (not recorded which). The origin of the receptors is a man under 40 who had recovered from COVID-19. The CDR3 runs from the conserved cysteine through the conserved F or W. The D gene is left open where the match is weak. Rows may omit the clone size; those that give it use once, few, many or a size class.

j_call d_call v_call clone_size cdr3_aa cdr3_nt
TRBJ2-7 TRBD2 TRBV19 once CASSIAGSGGTYEQYF TGTGCCAGTAGTATAGCAGGTAGCGGGGGAACCTACGAGCAGTACTTC
TRBJ2-7 TRBD1 TRBV11-2 many CASSQVRGLYEQYF TGTGCCAGCAGCCAAGTGAGGGGGCTCTACGAGCAGTACTTC
TRBJ1-1 TRBD1 TRBV18 . CASSPVGQGANTEAFF TGTGCCAGCTCACCGGTGGGACAGGGGGCGAACACTGAAGCTTTCTTT
TRBJ2-3 . TRBV5-1 once CASSPQPNVATDTQYF TGCGCCAGCAGCCCCCAGCCCAATGTAGCCACAGATACGCAGTATTTT
TRBJ2-3 TRBD1 TRBV6-5 . CASSLQGDADTQYF TGTGCCAGCAGTCTACAGGGGGATGCAGATACGCAGTATTTT
TRBJ2-3 . TRBV5-4 . CASSSRTRAVTDTQYF TGTGCCAGCAGCTCTCGGACACGGGCGGTCACAGATACGCAGTATTTT
TRBJ1-2 TRBD1 TRBV10-3 once CAIYFSTGDKPYGYTF TGTGCCATCTACTTTTCTACAGGGGACAAACCCTATGGCTACACCTTC
TRBJ1-1 . TRBV14 . CASSQQGPTEAFF TGTGCCAGCAGCCAGCAGGGCCCGACTGAAGCTTTCTTT
TRBJ2-7 . TRBV21-1 . CASNSRDRGLYEQYF TGTGCCAGCAACTCTAGGGACAGGGGACTCTACGAGCAGTACTTC
TRBJ1-1 . TRBV18 . CASSPREGVEAFF TGTGCCAGCTCACCACGTGAGGGGGTTGAAGCTTTCTTT
TRBJ2-5 . TRBV19 . CASKGEGLQETQYF TGTGCCAGCAAAGGAGAGGGCCTCCAAGAGACCCAGTACTTC
TRBJ2-3 TRBD2 TRBV6-5 . CASSWGLAGGTDTQYF TGTGCCAGCAGTTGGGGGCTAGCGGGAGGCACAGATACGCAGTATTTT
TRBJ1-1 . TRBV18 . CASSPIERVGLNTEAFF TGTGCCAGCTCACCAATCGAGCGAGTGGGGCTGAACACTGAAGCTTTCTTT
TRBJ2-7 TRBD1 TRBV28 . CASSRGQGGVDEQYF TGTGCCAGCAGCAGAGGACAGGGGGGTGTGGACGAGCAGTACTTC
TRBJ1-1 . TRBV11-2 . CASSLVAANTEAFF TGTGCCAGCAGCTTAGTGGCGGCGAACACTGAAGCTTTCTTT
TRBJ2-7 . TRBV11-2 . CASSAFRVEQYF TGTGCCAGCAGCGCCTTCAGGGTCGAGCAGTACTTC
TRBJ2-3 TRBD1 TRBV10-2 . CASSRTGQSTDTQYF TGCGCCAGCAGTAGGACAGGCCAGAGCACAGATACGCAGTATTTT
TRBJ1-6 . TRBV3-1/TRBV3-2 . CASSQASGQSPLHF TGTGCCAGCAGCCAAGCCTCAGGCCAGTCACCCCTCCACTTT
TRBJ1-2 TRBD1 TRBV4-1 . CASSLGQGLAGYTF TGCGCCAGCAGCCTCGGACAGGGCTTGGCTGGCTACACCTTC
TRBJ2-2 TRBD2 TRBV5-6 . CASSKGLAGLGELFF TGTGCCAGCAGCAAGGGACTAGCGGGACTCGGGGAGCTGTTTTTT
TRBJ2-7 TRBD2 TRBV28 once CASSWGEGLSYEQYF TGTGCCAGCAGTTGGGGGGAGGGCCTATCCTACGAGCAGTACTTC
TRBJ1-3 . TRBV28 once CASTRGRSGNTIYF TGTGCCAGCACCCGGGGAAGGTCTGGAAACACCATATATTTT
TRBJ1-2 TRBD1 TRBV3-1/TRBV3-2 . CASSQYLDRYF TGTGCCAGCAGCCAATACTTGGACAGGTACTTC